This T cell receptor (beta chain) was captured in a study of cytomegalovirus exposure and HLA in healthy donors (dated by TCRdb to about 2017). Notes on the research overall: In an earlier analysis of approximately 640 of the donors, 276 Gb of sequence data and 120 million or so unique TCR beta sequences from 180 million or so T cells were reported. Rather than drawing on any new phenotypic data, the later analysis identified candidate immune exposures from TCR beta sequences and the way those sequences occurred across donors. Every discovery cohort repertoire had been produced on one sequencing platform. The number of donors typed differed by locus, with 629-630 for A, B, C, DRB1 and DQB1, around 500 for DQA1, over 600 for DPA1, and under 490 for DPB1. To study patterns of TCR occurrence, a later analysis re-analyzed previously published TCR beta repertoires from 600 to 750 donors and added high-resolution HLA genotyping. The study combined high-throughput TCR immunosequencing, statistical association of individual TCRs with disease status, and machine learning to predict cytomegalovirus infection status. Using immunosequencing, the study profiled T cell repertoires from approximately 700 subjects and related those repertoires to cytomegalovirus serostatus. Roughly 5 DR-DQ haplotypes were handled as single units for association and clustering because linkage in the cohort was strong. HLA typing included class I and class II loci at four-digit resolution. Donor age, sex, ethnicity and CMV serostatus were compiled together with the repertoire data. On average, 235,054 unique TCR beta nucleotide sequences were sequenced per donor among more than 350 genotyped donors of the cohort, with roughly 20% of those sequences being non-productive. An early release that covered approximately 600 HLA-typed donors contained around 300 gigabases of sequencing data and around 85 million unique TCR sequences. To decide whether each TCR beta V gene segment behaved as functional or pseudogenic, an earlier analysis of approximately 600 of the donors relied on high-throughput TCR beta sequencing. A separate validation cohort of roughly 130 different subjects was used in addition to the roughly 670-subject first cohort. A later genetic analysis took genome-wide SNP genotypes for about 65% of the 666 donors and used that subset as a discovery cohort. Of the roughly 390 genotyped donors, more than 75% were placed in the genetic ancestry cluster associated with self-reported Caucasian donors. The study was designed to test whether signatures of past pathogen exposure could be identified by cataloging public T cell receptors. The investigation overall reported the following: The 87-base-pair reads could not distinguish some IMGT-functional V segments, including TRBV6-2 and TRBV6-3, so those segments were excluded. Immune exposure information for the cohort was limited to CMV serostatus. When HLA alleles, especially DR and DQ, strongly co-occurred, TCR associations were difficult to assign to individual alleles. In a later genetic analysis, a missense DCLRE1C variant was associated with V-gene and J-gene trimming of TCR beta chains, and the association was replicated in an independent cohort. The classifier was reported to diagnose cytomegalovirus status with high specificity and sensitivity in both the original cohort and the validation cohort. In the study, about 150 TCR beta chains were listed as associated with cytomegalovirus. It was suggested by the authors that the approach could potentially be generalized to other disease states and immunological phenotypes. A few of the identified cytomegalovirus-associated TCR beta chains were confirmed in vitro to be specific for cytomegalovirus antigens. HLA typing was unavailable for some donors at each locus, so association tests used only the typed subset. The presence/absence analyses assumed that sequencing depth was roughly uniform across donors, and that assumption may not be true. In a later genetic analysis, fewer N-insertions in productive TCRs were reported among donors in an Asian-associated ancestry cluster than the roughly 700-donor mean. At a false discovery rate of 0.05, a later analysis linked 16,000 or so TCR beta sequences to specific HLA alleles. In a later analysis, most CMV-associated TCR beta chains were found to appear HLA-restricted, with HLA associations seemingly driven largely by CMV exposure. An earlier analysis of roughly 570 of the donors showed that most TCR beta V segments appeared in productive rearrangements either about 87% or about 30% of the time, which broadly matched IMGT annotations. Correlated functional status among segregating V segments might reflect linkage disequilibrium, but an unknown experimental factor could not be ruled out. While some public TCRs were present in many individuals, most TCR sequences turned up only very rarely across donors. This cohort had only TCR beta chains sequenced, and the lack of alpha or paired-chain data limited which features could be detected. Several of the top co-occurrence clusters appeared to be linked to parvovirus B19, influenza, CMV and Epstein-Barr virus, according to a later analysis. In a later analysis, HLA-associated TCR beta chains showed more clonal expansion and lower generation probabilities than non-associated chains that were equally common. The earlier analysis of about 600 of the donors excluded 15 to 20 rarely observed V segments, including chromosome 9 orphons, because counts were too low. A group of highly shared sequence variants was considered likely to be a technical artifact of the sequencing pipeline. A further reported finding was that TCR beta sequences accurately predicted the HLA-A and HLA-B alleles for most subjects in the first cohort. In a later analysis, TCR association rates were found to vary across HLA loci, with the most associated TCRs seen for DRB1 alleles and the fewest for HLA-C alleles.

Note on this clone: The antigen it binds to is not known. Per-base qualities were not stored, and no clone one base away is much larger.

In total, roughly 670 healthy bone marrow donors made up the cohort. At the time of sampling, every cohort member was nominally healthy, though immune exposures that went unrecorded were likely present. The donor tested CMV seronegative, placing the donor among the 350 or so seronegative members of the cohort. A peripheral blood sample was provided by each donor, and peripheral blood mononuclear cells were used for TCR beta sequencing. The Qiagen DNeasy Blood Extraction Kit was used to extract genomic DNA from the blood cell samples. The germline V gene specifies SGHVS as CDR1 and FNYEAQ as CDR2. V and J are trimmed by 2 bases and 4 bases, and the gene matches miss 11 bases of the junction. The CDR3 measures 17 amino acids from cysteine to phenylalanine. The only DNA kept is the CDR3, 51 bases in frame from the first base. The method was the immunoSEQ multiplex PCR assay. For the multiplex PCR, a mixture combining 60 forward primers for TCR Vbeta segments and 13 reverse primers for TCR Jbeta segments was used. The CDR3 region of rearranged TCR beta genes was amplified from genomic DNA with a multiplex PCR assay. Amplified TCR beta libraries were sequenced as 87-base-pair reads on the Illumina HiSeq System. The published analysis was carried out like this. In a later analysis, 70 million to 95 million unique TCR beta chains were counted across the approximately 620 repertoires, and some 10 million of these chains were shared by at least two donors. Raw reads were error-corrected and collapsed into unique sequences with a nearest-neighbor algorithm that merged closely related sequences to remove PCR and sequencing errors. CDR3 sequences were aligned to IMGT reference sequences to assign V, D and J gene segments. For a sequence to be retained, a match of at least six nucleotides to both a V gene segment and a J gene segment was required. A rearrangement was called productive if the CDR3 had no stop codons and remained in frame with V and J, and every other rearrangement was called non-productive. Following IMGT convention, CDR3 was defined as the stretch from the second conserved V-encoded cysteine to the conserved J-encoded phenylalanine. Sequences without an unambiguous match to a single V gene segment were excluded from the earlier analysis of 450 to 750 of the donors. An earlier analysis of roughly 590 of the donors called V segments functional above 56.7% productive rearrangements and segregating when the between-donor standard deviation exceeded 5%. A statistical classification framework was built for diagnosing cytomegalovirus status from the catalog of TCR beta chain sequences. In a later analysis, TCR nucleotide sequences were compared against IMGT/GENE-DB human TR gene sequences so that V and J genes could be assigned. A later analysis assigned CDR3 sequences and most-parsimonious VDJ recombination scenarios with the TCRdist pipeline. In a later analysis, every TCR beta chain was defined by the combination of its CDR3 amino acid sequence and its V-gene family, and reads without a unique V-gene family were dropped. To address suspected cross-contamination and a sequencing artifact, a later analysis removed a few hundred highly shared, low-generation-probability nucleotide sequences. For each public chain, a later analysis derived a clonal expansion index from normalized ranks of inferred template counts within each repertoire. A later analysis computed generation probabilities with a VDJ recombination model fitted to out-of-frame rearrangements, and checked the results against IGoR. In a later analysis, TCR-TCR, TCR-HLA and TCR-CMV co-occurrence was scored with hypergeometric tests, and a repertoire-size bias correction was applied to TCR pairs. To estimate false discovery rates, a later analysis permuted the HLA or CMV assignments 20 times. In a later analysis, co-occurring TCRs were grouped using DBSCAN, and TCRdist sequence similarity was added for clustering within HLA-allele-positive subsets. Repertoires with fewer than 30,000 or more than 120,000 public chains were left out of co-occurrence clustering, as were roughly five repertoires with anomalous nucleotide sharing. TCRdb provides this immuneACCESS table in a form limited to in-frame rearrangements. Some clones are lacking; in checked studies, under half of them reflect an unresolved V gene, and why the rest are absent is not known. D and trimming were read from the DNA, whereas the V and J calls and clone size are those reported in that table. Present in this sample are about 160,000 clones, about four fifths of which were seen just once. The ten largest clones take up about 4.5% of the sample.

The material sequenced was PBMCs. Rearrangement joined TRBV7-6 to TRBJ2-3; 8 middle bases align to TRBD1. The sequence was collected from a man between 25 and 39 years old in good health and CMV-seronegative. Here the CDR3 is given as CASSLFGTGHGADTQYF. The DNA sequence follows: TGTGCCAGCAGCTTATTTGGGACAGGTCATGGAGCAGATACGCAGTATTTT.